What follows is one T cell receptor (beta chain) and its context. Measured with immunoSEQ multiplex PCR; TCRdb has only the in-frame clones, and not every one. The repertoire holds 95,000 or so clones, with about 78% as singletons. This sample is drawn from a study of fetal regulatory T cell absence and autoimmunity. The CDR3 has 16 residues. CDR1 is ENHRY and CDR2 is SYGVKD in the germline V gene. The V gene end was trimmed by 0 bases and the J gene end by 7 bases; junction bases not matched to a gene: 11. The V call is TRBV10-3, the J call TRBJ2-7, with 8 bases aligning to TRBD1. Input material: pancreas tissue. The sequence came from a male donor with IPEX syndrome. The CDR3 sequence is CAISESARDRWGEQYF. The CDR3, as DNA: TGTGCCATCAGTGAGTCCGCTCGGGACAGGTGGGGGGAGCAGTACTTC.